These 20 T cell receptor beta chains came from one sample sequenced in a study of blood T cell repertoires in COVID-19. The method was immunoSEQ multiplex PCR; TCRdb's version includes in-frame clones alone and lacks a portion of them. The sample lists about 260,000 clones; roughly 86% were seen once. The specimen sequenced was PBMCs or T cells enriched from blood (not recorded which). These receptors were collected from a woman aged 50 to 60 who had recovered from COVID-19.

V usage is TRBV27 and J usage is TRBJ2-1, with D possibly matching TRBD2 (5 bases). CDR1 is MNHEY and CDR2 is SMNVEV in the germline V gene (reference sequence). The V gene lost 4 bases and the J gene lost 3 bases, with 10 bases spanning the gap. This CDR3 contains 14 residues. This chain's CDR3 is CASSSPDFYNEQFF. DNA of the CDR3: TGTGCCAGCAGTTCCCCGGACTTCTACAATGAGCAGTTCTTC.

The chain combines TRBV7-9 with TRBJ1-1; TRBD1 aligns across 9 bases. Per the germline V gene, CDR1 is SEHNR and CDR2 is FQNEAQ (reference sequence). V shed 7 bases and J 10 bases; nucleotides not matched to a gene: 19. The length of the CDR3 is 16 residues. This CDR3 is CASNRIGGQGASGAFF. For the CDR3, the DNA is TGTGCCAGCAACCGAATAGGGGGACAGGGCGCGAGTGGAGCTTTCTTT.

The gene calls are TRBV24-1 and TRBJ2-5; D not certain. Trimming cost V 1 base and J 2 bases, with 10 bases left between them. In germline, CDR1 is KGHDR, CDR2 SFDVKD. This CDR3 is built from 15 residues. CDR3: CATSDLTSKQETQYF. In DNA form, the CDR3 reads TGTGCCACCAGTGATTTAACGAGCAAGCAAGAGACCCAGTACTTC.

This sequence joins TRBV4-1 and TRBJ1-1; D remains unclear. Trimming removed 2 bases from V and 1 base from J, with 14 bases in between. The germline gives CDR1 MGHRA, CDR2 YSYEKL. This CDR3 has 16 residues. CDR3 DNA: TGCGCCAGCAGCCAACCCTGGGCCCTTAAGAACACTGAAGCTTTCTTT. Translated, it gives CASSQPWALKNTEAFF.

The V call is TRBV7-9, the J call TRBJ1-2, with D hard to call. This CDR3 comprises 15 residues. Per germline, CDR1 SEHNR and CDR2 FQNEAQ (reference sequence). V gave up 1 base and J gave up 4 bases, with 13 bases separating them. The CDR3, as DNA: TGTGCCAGCAGCTTAGGCATGTCAGGCAGCTATGGCTACACCTTC. It is translated as CASSLGMSGSYGYTF.

The chain employs TRBV18 and TRBJ2-1, with 7 bases fitting TRBD2. The CDR3 has 14 residues. Germline lookup yields CDR1 KGHSH and CDR2 LQKENI. Losses at the gene ends were 0 bases for V and 9 bases for J; bases not matched to a gene: 5. The CDR3 nucleotides are TGTGCCAGCTCACCACCGATCAGGGAGGGTGAGCAGTTCTTC. This sequence encodes CASSPPIREGEQFF.

The chain has TRBV18 and TRBJ1-1; tentative D call: TRBD1 (6 bases). CDR3 length: 16 residues. Per the germline V gene, CDR1 is KGHSH and CDR2 is LQKENI. V was trimmed by 6 bases and J by 1 base, leaving 18 bases between them. This CDR3 reads CASSQMGGQENTEAFF. The CDR3, as DNA: TGTGCCAGCTCGCAAATGGGGGGGCAGGAGAACACTGAAGCTTTCTTT.

V usage is TRBV28 and J usage is TRBJ2-1, with D perhaps matching TRBD2 (7 bases). The CDR3 length is 15 residues. Germline CDR1 and CDR2: MDHEN and SYDVKM. Trimming cost V 6 bases and J 1 base, with 13 bases left between them. CDR3 DNA: TGTGCCAGCAGGGGGAGGGGGGTTTCCTACAATGAGCAGTTCTTC. This sequence encodes CASRGRGVSYNEQFF.

V is TRBV4-2 and J is TRBJ1-2; the D is unclear. Germline V gene data show CDR1 as LGHNA and CDR2 as YNFKEQ. This CDR3 comprises 12 residues. V was clipped by 0 bases and J by 5 bases, with 4 bases between them. The DNA of the CDR3 is TGTGCCAGCAGCCAAGATCGTTATGGCTACACCTTC. Translating gives CASSQDRYGYTF.

Only a few counts were recorded for this clone. The chain employs TRBV28 and TRBJ1-2; D possibly corresponds to TRBD1 (6 bases). CDR1 and CDR2 (germline): MDHEN, SYDVKM. V lost 3 bases, J lost 3 bases, and 8 bases lay in between. The CDR3 has 13 residues. The CDR3 DNA reads TGTGCCAGCAGTTTGCCAGGGGACTATGGCTACACCTTC. Translating gives CASSLPGDYGYTF.

The V call is TRBV19, the J call TRBJ2-2; D is uncertain. CDR1 and CDR2 (germline): LNHDA, SQIVND (reference sequence). The CDR3 consists of 12 residues. Trimming removed 5 bases from V and 6 bases from J, with 7 bases in between. CDR3 DNA: TGTGCCAGTAGTTTCGTCCCCGGGGAGCTGTTTTTT. Translation: CASSFVPGELFF.

With regard to this clone: Other DNA sequences from this sample encode an identical CDR3 as well. The chain employs TRBV30 and TRBJ2-1; TRBD1 matches 7 bases. The CDR3 contains 14 residues. In germline, CDR1 is GTSNPN, CDR2 SVGIG (reference sequence). V trimming: 0 bases; J trimming: 4 bases; junction bases outside the gene matches: 3. The DNA for the CDR3 is TGTGCCTGGAGTGTAGGGGACAGTTACAATGAGCAGTTCTTC. Translated, it gives CAWSVGDSYNEQFF.

On this clone itself: A junction boundary mismatches the germline segment, possibly from a read error. Distinct nucleotide sequences in the sample also encode this CDR3. The genes are TRBV7-2 and TRBJ2-5, with 8 positions matching TRBD2. This CDR3 contains 16 residues. Looked up from germline, CDR1 is SGHTA and CDR2 is FQGNSA. The CDR3 region is CASSLLKAGVGETQYF. The CDR3 region has the DNA TGTGCCAGCAGCTTACTAAAAGCGGGAGTTGGGGAGACCCAATACTTC. Drawing the rest from reference TRBV7-2 and TRBJ2-5, the complete variable domain is GAGVSQSPSNKVTEKGKDVELRCDPISGHTALYWYRQSLGQGLEFLIYFQGNSAPDKSGLPSDRFSAERTGGSVSTLTIQRTQQEDSAVYLCASSLLKAGVGETQYFGPGTRLLVL.

Concerning this clone itself: A junction boundary mismatches the germline segment, possibly from a read error. The chain is built from TRBV18 and TRBJ1-2, with D possibly TRBD1 on 6 matching bases. CDR1 is KGHSH, CDR2 LQKENI, per germline. The CDR3 covers 13 residues. The DNA for the CDR3 is TGTGCCAGCTCCGCACAGGGTGCCTTGGTTTTGGCCTTC. This codes for CASSAQGALVLAF.

This rearrangement joins TRBV2 to TRBJ1-1; a weak D match, TRBD1 (5 bases). With 6 bases removed from V and 8 bases from J, the gap between germline ends came to 16 bases. Looked up from germline, CDR1 is SNHLY and CDR2 is FYNNEI. The CDR3 is 13 amino acids. The CDR3 coding sequence is TGTGCCAGCAGGGGAGTGGGGGGTTCCGAAGCTTTCTTT. This codes for CASRGVGGSEAFF.

This clone has a handful of counts. The CDR3 nucleotides are TGTGCCAGCAGCCAAGTTAGCATCTCTGGAAACACCATATATTTT. Encoded protein: CASSQVSISGNTIYF. This chain connects TRBV3-1 (or the pseudogene TRBV3-2) to TRBJ1-3; D is uncertain. The germline gives CDR1 LGHDT, CDR2 YNNKEL (reference sequence). The ends were cut back, 1 base at V and 0 bases at J, with 7 bases in the middle. The CDR3 is 15 residues long.

The chain uses TRBV9 and TRBJ2-7; D is possibly TRBD1 (5 bases). Germline CDR1 is SGDLS and CDR2 is YYNGEE. The CDR3 consists of 18 residues. Deletions cut 3 bases from V and 3 bases from J, with 25 bases between. CDR3 protein: CASSELKDKPLNDYEQYF. In DNA form, the CDR3 reads TGTGCCAGCAGCGAGCTTAAGGACAAACCCTTAAACGACTACGAGCAGTACTTC. Full variable domain (missing parts from reference TRBV9 and TRBJ2-7): DSGVTQTPKHLITATGQRVTLRCSPRSGDLSVYWYQQSLDQGLQFLIQYYNGEERAKGNILERFSAQQFPDLHSELNLSSLELGDSALYFCASSELKDKPLNDYEQYFGPGTRLTVT.

The chain uses TRBV5-1 and TRBJ1-2; 7 bases are a match to TRBD1. Germline V gives CDR1 SGHRS, CDR2 YFSETQ. This CDR3 region has 13 residues. With 4 bases clipped from V and 2 bases from J, the junction kept 2 bases outside the gene matches. CDR3 loop: CASSMTGNYGYTF. CDR3 in DNA: TGCGCCAGCAGCATGACAGGGAACTATGGCTACACCTTC. The full variable domain, with the rest looked up from reference TRBV5-1 and TRBJ1-2, is KAGVTQTPRYLIKTRGQQVTLSCSPISGHRSVSWYQQTPGQGLQFLFEYFSETQRNKGNFPGRFSGRQFSNSRSEMNVSTLELGDSALYLCASSMTGNYGYTFGSGTRLTVV.

V gene TRBV10-1 combines with J gene TRBJ1-1, with 7 bases identical to TRBD1. After removal of 7 bases from V and 1 base from J, the junction contained 15 bases not matched to a gene. The germline gives CDR1 WNHNN, CDR2 SYGVQD (reference sequence). This CDR3 comprises 17 residues. The CDR3 DNA follows: TGCGCCAGCAACAGGGGTAATGGAGGGGTGGGGAACACTGAAGCTTTCTTT. Protein: CASNRGNGGVGNTEAFF.

The J gene is TRBJ2-2, the V gene TRBV7-3; 8 bases line up with TRBD2. The germline gives CDR1 SGHTA, CDR2 FQGTGA. V was clipped by 5 bases and J by 8 bases; unmatched bases: 10. The CDR3 consists of 15 residues. The DNA for the CDR3 is TGTGCCAGCAGCCAAGTCCCCGGGGGGGCAGGGGAGCTGTTTTTT. Protein product: CASSQVPGGAGELFF.